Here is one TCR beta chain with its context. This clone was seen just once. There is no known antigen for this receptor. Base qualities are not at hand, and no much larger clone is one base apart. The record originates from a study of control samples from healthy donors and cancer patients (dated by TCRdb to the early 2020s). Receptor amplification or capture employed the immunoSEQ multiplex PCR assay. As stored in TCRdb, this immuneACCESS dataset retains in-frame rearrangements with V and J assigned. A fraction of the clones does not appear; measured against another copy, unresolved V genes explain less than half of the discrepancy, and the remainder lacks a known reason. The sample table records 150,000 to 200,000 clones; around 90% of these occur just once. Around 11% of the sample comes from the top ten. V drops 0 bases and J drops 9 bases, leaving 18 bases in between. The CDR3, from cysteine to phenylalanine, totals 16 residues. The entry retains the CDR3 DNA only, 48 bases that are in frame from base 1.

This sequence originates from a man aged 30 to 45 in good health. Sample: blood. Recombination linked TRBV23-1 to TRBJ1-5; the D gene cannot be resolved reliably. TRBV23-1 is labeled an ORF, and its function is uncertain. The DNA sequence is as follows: TGCGCCAGCAGTCAATCGACCGGCCGGCCACAAGGGCCCCAGCATTTT. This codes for CASSQSTGRPQGPQHF.